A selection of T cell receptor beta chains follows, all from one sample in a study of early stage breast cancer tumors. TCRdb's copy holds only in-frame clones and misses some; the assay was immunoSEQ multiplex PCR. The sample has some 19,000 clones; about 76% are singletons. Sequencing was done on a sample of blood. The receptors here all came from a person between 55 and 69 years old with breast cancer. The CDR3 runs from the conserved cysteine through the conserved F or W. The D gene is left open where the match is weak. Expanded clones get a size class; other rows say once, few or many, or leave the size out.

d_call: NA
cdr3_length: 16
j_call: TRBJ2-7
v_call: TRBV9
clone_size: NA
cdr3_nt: TGTGCCAGCAGCGTAGTGGGGGGCCCCTCCTTCTACGAGCAGTACTTC
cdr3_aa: CASSVVGGPSFYEQYF

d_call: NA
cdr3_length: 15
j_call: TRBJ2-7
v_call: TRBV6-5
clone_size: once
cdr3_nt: TGTGCCAGCAGTTACACCCCCCGGCGGTCCTACGAGCAGTACTTC
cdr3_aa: CASSYTPRRSYEQYF

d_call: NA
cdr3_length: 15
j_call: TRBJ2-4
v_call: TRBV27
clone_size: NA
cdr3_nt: TGTGCCAGCAAACTTCTGGCAGGTGCCAAAAACATTCAGTACTTC
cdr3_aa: CASKLLAGAKNIQYF

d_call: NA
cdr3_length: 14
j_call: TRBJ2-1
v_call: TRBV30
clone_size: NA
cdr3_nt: TGTGCCTGGAACGGGCTAGGATTGGGTAATGAGCAGTTCTTC
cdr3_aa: CAWNGLGLGNEQFF

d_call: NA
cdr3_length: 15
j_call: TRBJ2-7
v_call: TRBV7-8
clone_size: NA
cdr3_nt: TGTGCCAGCAGCTCGAAGTCCCTAGGGGCCTACGAGCAGTACTTC
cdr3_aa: CASSSKSLGAYEQYF

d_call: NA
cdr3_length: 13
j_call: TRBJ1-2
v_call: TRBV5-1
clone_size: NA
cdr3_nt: TGCGCCAGCAGCCCCCCGGAGGGGTCGGGCTACACCTTC
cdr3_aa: CASSPPEGSGYTF

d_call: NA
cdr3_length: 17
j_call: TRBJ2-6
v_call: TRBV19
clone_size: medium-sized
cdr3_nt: TGTGCCAGTAGTATGATCGGGTGGGACTCTGGGGCCAACGTCCTGACTTTC
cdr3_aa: CASSMIGWDSGANVLTF

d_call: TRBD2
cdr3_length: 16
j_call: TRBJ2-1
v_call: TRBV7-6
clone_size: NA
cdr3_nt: TGTGCCAGCAGCCCTGAACCTAGCGGAAAGTACAATGAGCAGTTCTTC
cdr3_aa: CASSPEPSGKYNEQFF

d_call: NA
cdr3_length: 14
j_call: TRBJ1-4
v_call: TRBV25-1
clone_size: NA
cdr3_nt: TGTGCCAGCAGTGAAGGACAGCGTGGCGAAAAACTGTTTTTT
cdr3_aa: CASSEGQRGEKLFF

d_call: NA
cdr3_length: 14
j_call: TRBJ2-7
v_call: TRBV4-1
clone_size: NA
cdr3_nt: TGCGCCAGCAGTCAGGAACCGGGACCTCAGGAGCAGTACTTC
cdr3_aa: CASSQEPGPQEQYF

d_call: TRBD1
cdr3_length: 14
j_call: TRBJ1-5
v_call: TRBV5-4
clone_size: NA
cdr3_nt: TGTGCCAGCAGCACCGGGACAGGGGATCAGCCCCAGCATTTT
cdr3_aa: CASSTGTGDQPQHF

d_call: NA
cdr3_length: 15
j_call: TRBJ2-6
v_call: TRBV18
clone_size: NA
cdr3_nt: TGTGCCAGCTCACCCCATACCTCTGGGGCCAACGTCCTGACTTTC
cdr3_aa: CASSPHTSGANVLTF

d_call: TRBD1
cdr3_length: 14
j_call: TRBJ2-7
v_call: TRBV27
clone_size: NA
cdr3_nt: TGTGCCAGCAGAGGGGCAGGGGGCCCCTACGAGCAGTACTTC
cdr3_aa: CASRGAGGPYEQYF

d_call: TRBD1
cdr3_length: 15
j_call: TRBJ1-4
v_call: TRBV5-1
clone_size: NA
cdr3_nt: TGCGCCAGCAGCATTTTGACAGGGAACAATGAAAAACTGTTTTTT
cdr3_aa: CASSILTGNNEKLFF

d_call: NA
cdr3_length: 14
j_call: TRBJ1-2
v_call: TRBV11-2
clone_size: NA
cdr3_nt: TGTGCCAGCAGCATAAACCCAGGGTTCTATGGCTACACCTTC
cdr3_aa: CASSINPGFYGYTF

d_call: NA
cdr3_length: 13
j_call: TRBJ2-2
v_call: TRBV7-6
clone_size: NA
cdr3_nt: TGTGCCAGCAGCTTAGAGGGGGCCGGGGAGCTGTTTTTT
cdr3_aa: CASSLEGAGELFF

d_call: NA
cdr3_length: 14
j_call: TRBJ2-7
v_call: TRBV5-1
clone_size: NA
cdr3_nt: TGCGCCAGCAGCTCGTCGGGACCTCCCTACGAGCAGTACTTC
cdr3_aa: CASSSSGPPYEQYF

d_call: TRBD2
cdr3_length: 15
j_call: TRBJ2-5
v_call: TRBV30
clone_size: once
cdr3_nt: TGTGCCTGGAGTGTACGTCTAGCGGGAGTAAAGACCCAGTACTTC
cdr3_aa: CAWSVRLAGVKTQYF

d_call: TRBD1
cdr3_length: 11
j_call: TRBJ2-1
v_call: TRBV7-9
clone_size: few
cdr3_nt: TGTGCCAGCAGTCGACAGGGTTCGGGGTTCTTC
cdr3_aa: CASSRQGSGFF

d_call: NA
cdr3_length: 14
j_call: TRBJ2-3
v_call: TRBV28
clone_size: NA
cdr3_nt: TGTGCCAGCAGTTTTGTGGCGGGCACAGATACGCAGTATTTT
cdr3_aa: CASSFVAGTDTQYF

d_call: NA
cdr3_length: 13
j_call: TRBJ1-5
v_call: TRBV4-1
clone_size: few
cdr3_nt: TGCGCCAGCAGCGATCCAGGGCCTCAGCCCCAGCATTTT
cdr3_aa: CASSDPGPQPQHF

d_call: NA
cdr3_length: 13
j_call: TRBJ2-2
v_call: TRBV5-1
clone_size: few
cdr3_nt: TGCGCCAGCAGCTTGGATGGGGCCGGGGAGCTGTTTTTT
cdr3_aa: CASSLDGAGELFF

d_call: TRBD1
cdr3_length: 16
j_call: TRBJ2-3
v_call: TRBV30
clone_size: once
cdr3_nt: TGTGCCTGGAGCTTTTTGGGACAGGGGGTAGCAAATACGCAGTATTTT
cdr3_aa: CAWSFLGQGVANTQYF

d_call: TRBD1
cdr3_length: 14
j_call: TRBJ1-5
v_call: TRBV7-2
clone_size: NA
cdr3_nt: TGTGCCAGCAGCTCGGGACAGCCCAATCAGCCCCAGCATTTT
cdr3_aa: CASSSGQPNQPQHF

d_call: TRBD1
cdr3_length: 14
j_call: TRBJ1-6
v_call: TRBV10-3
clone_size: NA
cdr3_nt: TGTGCCATCAGCGACAGGGGATCAAATTCACCCCTCCACTTT
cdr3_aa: CAISDRGSNSPLHF

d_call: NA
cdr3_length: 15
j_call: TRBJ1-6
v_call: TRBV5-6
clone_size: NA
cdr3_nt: TGTGCCAGCAGCTTGGATCAGGGTACAGATTCACCCCTCCACTTT
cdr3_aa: CASSLDQGTDSPLHF

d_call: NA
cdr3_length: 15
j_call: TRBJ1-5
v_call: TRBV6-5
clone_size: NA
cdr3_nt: TGTGCCAGCAGTAACCCCGGGGCAGGGGATCAGCCCCAGCATTTT
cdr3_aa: CASSNPGAGDQPQHF

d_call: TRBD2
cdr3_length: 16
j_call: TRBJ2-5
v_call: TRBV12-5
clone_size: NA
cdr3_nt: TGTGCTAGTGGTTCCTCGGGACTAGCGGGAGGAGAGACCCAGTACTTC
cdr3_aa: CASGSSGLAGGETQYF

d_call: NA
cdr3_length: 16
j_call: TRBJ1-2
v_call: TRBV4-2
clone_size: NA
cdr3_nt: TGTGCCAGCAGCCAAGAATGGGGAAGGGGGTCTTATGGCTACACCTTC
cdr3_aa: CASSQEWGRGSYGYTF

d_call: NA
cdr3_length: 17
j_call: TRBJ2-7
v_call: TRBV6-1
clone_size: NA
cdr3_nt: TGTGCCAGCAGTGAAGCTCGGTTTCCTCGGGGGAAGTACGAGCAGTACTTC
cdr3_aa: CASSEARFPRGKYEQYF

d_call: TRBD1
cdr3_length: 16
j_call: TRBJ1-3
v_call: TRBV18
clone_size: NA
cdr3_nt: TGTGCCAGCTCACCACCCGGGACAGGGACTGGAAACACCATATATTTT
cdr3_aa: CASSPPGTGTGNTIYF

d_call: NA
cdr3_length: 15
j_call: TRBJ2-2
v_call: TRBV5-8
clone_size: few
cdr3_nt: TGTGCCAGCAGCACCGACGCTACCCGAACCGGGGAGCTGTTTTTT
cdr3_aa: CASSTDATRTGELFF

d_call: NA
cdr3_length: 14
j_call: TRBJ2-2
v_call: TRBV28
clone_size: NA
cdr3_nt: TGTGCCAGCCCAAAGCCCGGGGGCACCGGGGAGCTGTTTTTT
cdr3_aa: CASPKPGGTGELFF

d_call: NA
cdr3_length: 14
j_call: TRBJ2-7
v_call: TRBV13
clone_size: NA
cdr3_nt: TGTGCCAGCAGCTCCAGGGACCGCTCCTACGAGCAGTACTTC
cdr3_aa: CASSSRDRSYEQYF

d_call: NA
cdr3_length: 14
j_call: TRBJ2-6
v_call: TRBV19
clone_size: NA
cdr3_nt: TGTGCCAGTGCACAGGGATCCGGGGCCAACGTCCTGACTTTC
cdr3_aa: CASAQGSGANVLTF

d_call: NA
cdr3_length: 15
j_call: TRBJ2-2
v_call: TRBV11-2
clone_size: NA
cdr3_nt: TGTGCCAGCAGCTTAGAGCAGATGAACACCGGGGAGCTGTTTTTT
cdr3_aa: CASSLEQMNTGELFF

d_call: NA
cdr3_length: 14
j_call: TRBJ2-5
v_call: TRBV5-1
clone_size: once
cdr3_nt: TGCGCCAGCAGCTTGGTGGGGGGACAAGAGACCCAGTACTTC
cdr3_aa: CASSLVGGQETQYF

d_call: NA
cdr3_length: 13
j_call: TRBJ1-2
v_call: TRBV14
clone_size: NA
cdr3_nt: TGTGCCAGCAGCGGCGCCGACTTGAGAGGCTACACCTTC
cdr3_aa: CASSGADLRGYTF

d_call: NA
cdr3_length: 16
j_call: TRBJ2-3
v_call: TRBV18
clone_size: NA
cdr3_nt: TGTGCCAGCTCACCGGAACGGACATGGAGCACAGATACGCAGTATTTT
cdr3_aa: CASSPERTWSTDTQYF

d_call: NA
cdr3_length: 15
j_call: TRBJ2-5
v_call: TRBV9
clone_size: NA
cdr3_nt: TGTGCCAGCAGCGTAAATACCGGGAGAGGAGAGACCCAGTACTTC
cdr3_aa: CASSVNTGRGETQYF

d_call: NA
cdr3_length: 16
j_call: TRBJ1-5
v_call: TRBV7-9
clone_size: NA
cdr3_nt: TGTGCCAGCAGCCCGCGAGGGGTCGACAGCAATCAGCCCCAGCATTTT
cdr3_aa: CASSPRGVDSNQPQHF

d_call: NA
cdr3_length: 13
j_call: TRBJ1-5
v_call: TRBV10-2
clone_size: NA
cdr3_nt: TGCGCCAGCAGGGGGCAATCGGATCAGCCCCAGCATTTT
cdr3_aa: CASRGQSDQPQHF

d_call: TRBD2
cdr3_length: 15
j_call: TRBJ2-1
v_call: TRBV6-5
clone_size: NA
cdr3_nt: TGTGCCAGCAGGGATCCTAGCGGGCGCCACAATGAGCAGTTCTTC
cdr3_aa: CASRDPSGRHNEQFF

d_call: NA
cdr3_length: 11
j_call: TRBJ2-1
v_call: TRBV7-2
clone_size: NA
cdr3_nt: TGTGCCAGCAGCTTATCTGTGGAGCAGTTCTTC
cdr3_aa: CASSLSVEQFF

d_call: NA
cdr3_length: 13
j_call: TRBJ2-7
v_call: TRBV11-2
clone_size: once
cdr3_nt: TGTGCCAGCAGCCATCCTCTAGGCCACGAGCAGTACTTC
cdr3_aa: CASSHPLGHEQYF

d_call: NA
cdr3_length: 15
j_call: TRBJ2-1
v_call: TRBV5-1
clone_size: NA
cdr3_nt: TGCGCCAGCAGCCTCACTACATTTGAGGCCAATGAGCAGTTCTTC
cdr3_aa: CASSLTTFEANEQFF

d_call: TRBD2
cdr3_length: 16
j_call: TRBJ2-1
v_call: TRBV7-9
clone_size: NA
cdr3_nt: TGTGCCAGCAGCTCAGCCCCGGGACTAGCGTTCAATGAGCAGTTCTTC
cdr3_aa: CASSSAPGLAFNEQFF

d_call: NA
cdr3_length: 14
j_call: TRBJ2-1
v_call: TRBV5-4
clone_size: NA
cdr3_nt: TGTGCCAGCAGCTTGGGTCAGGACTTCAATGAGCAGTTCTTC
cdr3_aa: CASSLGQDFNEQFF

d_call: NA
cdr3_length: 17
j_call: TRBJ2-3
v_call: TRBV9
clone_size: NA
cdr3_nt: TGTGCCAGCAGCGTACCCTCCGGGACCATTCGCACAGATACGCAGTATTTT
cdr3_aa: CASSVPSGTIRTDTQYF

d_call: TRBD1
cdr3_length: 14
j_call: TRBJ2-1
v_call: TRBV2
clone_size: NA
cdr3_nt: TGTGCCAGCAGTAACCAGGACAGGTATAATGAGCAGTTCTTC
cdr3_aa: CASSNQDRYNEQFF

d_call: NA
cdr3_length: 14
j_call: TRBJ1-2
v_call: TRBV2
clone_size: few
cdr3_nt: TGTGCCAGCAGTGAAGCGCGGACTGGGTATGGCTACACCTTC
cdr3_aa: CASSEARTGYGYTF

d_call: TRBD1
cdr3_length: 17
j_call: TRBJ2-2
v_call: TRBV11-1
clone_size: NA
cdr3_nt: TGTGCCAGCAACGATGGGGGGACAGGGGTAAACACCGGGGAGCTGTTTTTT
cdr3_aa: CASNDGGTGVNTGELFF

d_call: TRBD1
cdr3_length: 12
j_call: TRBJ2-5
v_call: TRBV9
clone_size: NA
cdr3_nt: TGTGCCAGCGGCGGACAGGGAGAGACCCAGTACTTC
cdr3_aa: CASGGQGETQYF

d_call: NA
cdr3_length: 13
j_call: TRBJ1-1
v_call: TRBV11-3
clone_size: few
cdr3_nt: TGTGCCAGCAGCGCGCGCTCAAACACTGAAGCTTTCTTT
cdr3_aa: CASSARSNTEAFF

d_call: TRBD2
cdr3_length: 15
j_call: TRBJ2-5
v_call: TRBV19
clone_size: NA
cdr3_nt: TGTGCCAGTAGTATCCGAGCGGGGGTGGATGAGACCCAGTACTTC
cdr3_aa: CASSIRAGVDETQYF